Below are 21 T cell receptor beta chains sequenced from a single sample in a study of cytomegalovirus exposure and HLA in healthy donors (TCRdb year 2017). Libraries were built with the immunoSEQ multiplex PCR assay. A mixture of 60 forward primers for TCR Vbeta segments and 13 reverse primers for TCR Jbeta segments was used in the multiplex PCR. TCRdb took over this immuneACCESS table, retaining in-frame rearrangements with V and J assigned. Such tables are incomplete; in checked studies, under half of the missing clones stem from an unresolved V gene, and the remainder is unexplained. A total of some 190,000 clones appear in this sample, 75% to 80% of them only once. The ten largest make up approximately 2% of the sample. Sample: PBMCs. These receptors all come from a woman between 25 and 40 years old in good health and CMV-seropositive.

This chain uses TRBV11-2 with TRBJ2-1; D may be TRBD2 (5 bases). The CDR3 extends over 16 amino acids. Germline lookup yields CDR1 SGHAT and CDR2 FQNNGV. V was shortened by 1 base and J by 0 bases, with 10 bases between the two germline ends. CDR3 region: CASSLAGNPSYNEQFF. In DNA, the CDR3 is TGTGCCAGCAGCTTAGCGGGGAATCCCTCCTACAATGAGCAGTTCTTC.

The chain couples TRBV5-1 to TRBJ2-1; D is possibly TRBD1 (5 bases). V was pared by 0 bases and J by 5 bases, with 12 bases between. CDR3 length: 15 amino acids. The germline V gene has CDR1 SGHRS and CDR2 YFSETQ. The chain's CDR3 is CASSLEEGVNNEQFF. The DNA of the CDR3 is TGCGCCAGCAGCTTGGAGGAAGGGGTTAACAATGAGCAGTTCTTC. Drawing the rest from reference TRBV5-1 and TRBJ2-1, the complete variable domain is KAGVTQTPRYLIKTRGQQVTLSCSPISGHRSVSWYQQTPGQGLQFLFEYFSETQRNKGNFPGRFSGRQFSNSRSEMNVSTLELGDSALYLCASSLEEGVNNEQFFGPGTRLTVL.

The chain employs TRBV18 and TRBJ1-1; TRBD1 agrees at 8 bases. CDR3 length: 15 residues. Germline loops: CDR1 KGHSH, CDR2 LQKENI. V lost 4 bases to trimming and J lost 5 bases; unmatched junction nucleotides: 9. This chain's CDR3 is CASSLNQGAWTEAFF. The CDR3 DNA reads TGTGCCAGCTCACTGAATCAGGGGGCTTGGACTGAAGCTTTCTTT.

V is TRBV27 and J is TRBJ1-5, with D perhaps matching TRBD1 (6 bases). CDR1 MNHEY and CDR2 SMNVEV come from the germline V gene (reference sequence). V lost 6 bases and J 1 base, leaving 13 bases between the germline ends. The CDR3 totals 15 residues. The CDR3: CASSYTGLSNQPQHF. Written as DNA, the CDR3 is TGTGCCAGCAGCTACACAGGGTTGAGCAATCAGCCCCAGCATTTT.

V is TRBV28 and J is TRBJ2-6; D perhaps matches TRBD1 (6 bases). Per germline, CDR1 MDHEN and CDR2 SYDVKM. The V end lost 6 bases, the J end lost 0 bases, and 9 bases lay between the germline ends. The CDR3 contains 15 residues. The chain's CDR3 is CASRVQGSGANVLTF. CDR3 coding DNA: TGTGCCAGCAGAGTACAGGGCTCTGGGGCCAACGTCCTGACTTTC.

The chain recombines TRBV2 with TRBJ2-7; 7 bases are shared with TRBD2. Germline trimming cut 6 bases from V and 0 bases from J; bases unmatched to any gene: 5. The CDR3 sequence is 14 residues long. The germline V gene encodes CDR1 SNHLY and CDR2 FYNNEI. This CDR3 reads CASSRIAGSYEQYF. The CDR3 DNA follows: TGTGCCAGCAGCCGAATAGCGGGCTCCTACGAGCAGTACTTC.

This sequence joins TRBV5-1 and TRBJ2-1; 7 bases line up with TRBD2. The V gene's germline CDR1 is SGHRS and CDR2 YFSETQ. With 4 bases clipped from V and 8 bases from J, the junction kept 9 bases outside the gene matches. This CDR3 region has 14 residues. In DNA, the CDR3 is TGCGCCAGCAGCCAGCAGGGACGGGGGGATGAGCAGTTCTTC. As protein: CASSQQGRGDEQFF.

The rearrangement uses TRBV30 and TRBJ1-1; D uncertain. The CDR3 is 13 amino acids. The V and J ends lost 4 bases and 1 base respectively, with 10 bases between them. Germline loops: CDR1 GTSNPN, CDR2 SVGIG (reference sequence). The CDR3 protein is CAWMKGGNTEAFF. The CDR3 DNA reads as TGTGCCTGGATGAAAGGCGGGAACACTGAAGCTTTCTTT.

This chain connects TRBV7-2 to TRBJ2-5; the D is unclear. This CDR3 spans 11 amino acids. Germline-derived CDR1 and CDR2 are SGHTA and FQGNSA. V was shortened by 4 bases and J by 5 bases, with 5 bases between the two germline ends. Here the CDR3 reads CASSSRETQYF. The CDR3 DNA is TGTGCCAGCAGCTCCCGGGAGACCCAGTACTTC.

This chain uses TRBV5-1 with TRBJ1-6; no reliable D call. CDR3 length: 15 residues. V dropped 4 bases and J dropped 5 bases, with 13 bases sitting between them. Germline CDR1 is SGHRS and CDR2 is YFSETQ. Here the CDR3 reads CASSPTEVNNSPLHF. DNA for the CDR3: TGCGCCAGCAGCCCCACGGAGGTAAATAATTCACCCCTCCACTTT.

This clone was detected once. The rearrangement uses TRBV7-6 and TRBJ1-5; 8 bases are a match to TRBD1. The CDR3 extends over 16 amino acids. Germline CDR1 and CDR2: SGHVS and FNYEAQ. J gave up 3 bases and V 5 bases, and 9 bases lay outside the gene matches. The CDR3 DNA is TGTGCCAGCAGCCTGAGGACAGGGAAAAACAATCAGCCCCAGCATTTT. It specifies CASSLRTGKNNQPQHF.

J is TRBJ2-5 and V is TRBV5-6; TRBD1 matches 9 bases. CDR3 size: 17 residues. CDR1 and CDR2 from the germline V gene are SGHDT and YYEEEE. Germline trimming cut 0 bases from V and 4 bases from J; bases unmatched to any gene: 10. The CDR3 DNA is TGTGCCAGCAGCTTGGTGTACAGGGGGCGAGGACGAGAGACCCAGTACTTC. Its protein is CASSLVYRGRGRETQYF.

The CDR3 region is CASSSGLAGGPYEQYF. CDR3 DNA sequence: TGTGCCAGCAGCAGTGGACTAGCGGGGGGACCCTACGAGCAGTACTTC. V is TRBV7-3 and J is TRBJ2-7; TRBD2 aligns across 14 bases. V was pared by 5 bases and J by 2 bases, with 5 bases of the junction left unmatched. This CDR3 region has 16 residues. Germline CDR1 reads SGHTA; CDR2 reads FQGTGA.

The rearrangement uses TRBV10-3 and TRBJ1-2, with D unclear. CDR1 is ENHRY, CDR2 SYGVKD, per germline. V lost 6 bases and J 6 bases, leaving 14 bases between the germline ends. The CDR3 spans 13 residues. The CDR3 DNA sequence: TGTGCCATCAGCACAACATTGAACGATGGCTACACCTTC. Translating it yields CAISTTLNDGYTF.

CDR3 bases: TGTGCCAGCAGTGACTCGAAAGCAGGGCCCGATGAGCAGTTCTTC. Amino acids: CASSDSKAGPDEQFF. The V call is TRBV6-4, the J call TRBJ2-1, with D maybe TRBD1 (5 bases). V shed 0 bases and J shed 8 bases, with 14 bases lying between them. The CDR3 has 15 residues. Germline loops: CDR1 MRHNA, CDR2 SNTAGT.

The CDR3, as DNA: TGTGCCAGCAGCTTCGGCTTGGTGTTGGGAGGGTCACCCCTCCACTTT. Protein product: CASSFGLVLGGSPLHF. V gene TRBV5-4 combines with J gene TRBJ1-6, with no clear D. The CDR3 runs 16 residues. The V gene's germline CDR1 is SGHNT and CDR2 YYREEE (reference sequence). The ends were cut back, 2 bases at V and 10 bases at J, with 19 bases in the middle. Complete variable domain (other parts from reference TRBV5-4 and TRBJ1-6): ETGVTQSPTHLIKTRGQQVTLRCSSQSGHNTVSWYQQALGQGPQFIFQYYREEENGRGNFPPRFSGLQFPNYSSELNVNALELDDSALYLCASSFGLVLGGSPLHFGNGTRLTVT.

This clone showed up just a few times. The chain links TRBV6-1 to TRBJ1-2, with D hard to call. The CDR3 spans 13 residues. The germline gives CDR1 MNHNS, CDR2 SASEGT. The V end lost 4 bases, the J end lost 4 bases, and 10 bases lay between the germline ends. The chain's CDR3 is CASSVLDVYGYTF. CDR3 nucleotides: TGTGCCAGCAGTGTTCTAGATGTCTATGGCTACACCTTC.

The rearrangement links TRBV7-2 to TRBJ2-5, with 8 bases identical to TRBD1. J lost 5 bases, V lost 8 bases, and 7 bases had no gene match. CDR1 is SGHTA and CDR2 is FQGNSA in the germline V gene. CDR3 length: 13 residues. The CDR3 bases are TGTGCCAGCTACGACAGGGGTGGGGAGACCCAGTACTTC. It translates to CASYDRGGETQYF.

This clone was counted a single time. The V call is TRBV29-1, the J call TRBJ2-5; a weak D match, TRBD2 (5 bases). Germline CDR1 SQVTM, CDR2 ANQGSEA. The V and J ends lost 8 bases and 4 bases respectively, with 14 bases between them. The CDR3 totals 12 residues. The CDR3 nucleotides are TGCAGCCCCGGGGAATGGGGAGAGACCCAGTACTTC. Its translation is CSPGEWGETQYF.

The rearrangement joins TRBV11-1 to TRBJ1-2; TRBD1 matches at 9 bases. CDR3 length: 14 amino acids. Trimming removed 2 bases from V and 8 bases from J; junction bases left unmatched: 6. Germline V gene lookup returns CDR1 SGHAT and CDR2 FQDESV (reference sequence). This CDR3 is CASSLWDRDYGYTF. Written as DNA, the CDR3 is TGTGCCAGCAGCTTATGGGACAGGGATTACGGCTACACCTTC.

The chain carries TRBV30 and TRBJ2-1; tentative D call: TRBD1 (6 bases). V dropped 5 bases and J dropped 5 bases, with 13 bases sitting between them. There are 13 residues in the CDR3. Germline CDR1 is GTSNPN and CDR2 is SVGIG (reference sequence). Written as DNA, the CDR3 is TGTGCCTGGGCAACCGGGACACACAATGAGCAGTTCTTC. This encodes CAWATGTHNEQFF.